The rows below give T cell receptor beta chains drawn from one sample of a study of T-cell reconstitution after alpha-beta-depleted transplantation in children. One entry per CDR3 protein, called by TCRdb with MiXCR from the PCR reads. Here the sample spans fewer than 750,000 distinct CDR3 sequences, around 23% being singletons. Sequenced here: PBMCs, mostly from graft donor cells, sampled 360 days after TCRalphabeta/CD19-depleted stem cell transplant. The source of these receptors is a boy younger than two who had a stem cell transplant for acute myeloid leukemia, so the T cells may come from the graft donor. Both conserved end residues are part of each CDR3. The D gene is left open where the match is weak. Some rows have no size entry. The others give once, few or many, or a class for an expanded clone.

D: TRBD2
J: TRBJ2-7
size: many
V: TRBV12-3/TRBV12-4
CDR3: CASSLRRGEQYF
DNA: TGTGCCAGCAGTTTAAGGCGGGGGGAGCAGTACTTC

D: .
J: TRBJ1-5
size: many
V: TRBV4-3
CDR3: CASSQDHVGDQPQHF
DNA: TGCGCCAGCAGCCAAGATCACGTGGGAGATCAGCCCCAGCATTTT

D: .
J: TRBJ2-2
size: few
V: TRBV24-1
CDR3: CATSGGSGELFF
DNA: TGTGCCACCAGTGGGGGGTCCGGGGAGCTGTTTTTT

D: .
J: TRBJ2-7
size: .
V: TRBV11-3
CDR3: CASSVRNVAYEQYF
DNA: TGTGCCAGCAGCGTGCGAAACGTAGCCTACGAGCAGTACTTC

D: .
J: TRBJ1-3
size: few
V: TRBV20-1
CDR3: CSARPHGNTIYF
DNA: TGCAGTGCTAGACCACATGGGAACACCATATATTTT

D: .
J: TRBJ2-3
size: .
V: TRBV6-5
CDR3: CASSYSSLPADTQYF
DNA: TGTGCCAGCAGTTACTCGAGCCTCCCCGCAGATACGCAGTATTTT

D: TRBD2
J: TRBJ2-1
size: many
V: TRBV7-2
CDR3: CASSLRLAGTGEQFF
DNA: TGTGCCAGCAGCTTACGGCTAGCGGGGACTGGAGAGCAGTTCTTC

D: .
J: TRBJ1-1
size: many
V: TRBV27
CDR3: CASSPEWGGLNTEAFF
DNA: TGTGCCAGCAGCCCCGAGTGGGGGGGGCTGAACACTGAAGCTTTCTTT

D: TRBD1
J: TRBJ1-5
size: many
V: TRBV7-2
CDR3: CASSLGTGVQPQHF
DNA: TGTGCCAGCAGCTTAGGGACAGGGGTCCAGCCCCAGCATTTT

D: TRBD1
J: TRBJ1-2
size: .
V: TRBV28
CDR3: CASRPGGLDYGYTF
DNA: TGTGCCAGCAGGCCAGGGGGCTTAGACTATGGCTACACCTTC

D: TRBD1
J: TRBJ2-7
size: .
V: TRBV27
CDR3: CASSLSGTGGLYEQYF
DNA: TGTGCCAGCAGTCTATCCGGGACAGGGGGGCTCTACGAGCAGTACTTC

D: TRBD2
J: TRBJ2-3
size: few
V: TRBV27
CDR3: CASSSSGGRADTQYF
DNA: TGTGCCAGCAGTTCGAGCGGGGGGAGGGCAGATACGCAGTATTTT

D: TRBD1
J: TRBJ1-6
size: few
V: TRBV4-1
CDR3: CASSKGDRRNSPLHF
DNA: TGCGCCAGCAGCAAAGGGGACAGACGTAATTCACCCCTCCACTTT

D: TRBD2
J: TRBJ2-1
size: few
V: TRBV4-3
CDR3: CASSQPTLAGSYNEQFF
DNA: TGCGCCAGCAGCCAGCCCACTCTAGCGGGGAGCTACAATGAGCAGTTCTTC

D: .
J: TRBJ2-1
size: few
V: TRBV6-5
CDR3: CASRYRVAYNEQFF
DNA: TGTGCCAGCAGGTACAGGGTGGCCTACAATGAGCAGTTCTTC

D: .
J: TRBJ2-3
size: .
V: TRBV5-4
CDR3: CASSREGQGHRTDTQYF
DNA: TGTGCCAGCAGCCGGGAGGGACAGGGACACCGCACAGATACGCAGTATTTT

D: .
J: TRBJ2-3
size: .
V: TRBV10-3
CDR3: CAIRDYNTDTQYF
DNA: TGTGCCATCAGGGACTATAACACAGATACGCAGTATTTT

D: .
J: TRBJ2-1
size: .
V: TRBV27
CDR3: CASSPPWGDENEQFF
DNA: TGTGCCAGCAGTCCCCCCTGGGGGGATGAGAATGAGCAGTTCTTC

D: .
J: TRBJ1-1
size: .
V: TRBV3-1
CDR3: CACSKDWGDLNTEAFF
DNA: TGTGCCTGCTCCAAAGATTGGGGGGACCTGAACACTGAAGCTTTCTTT

D: .
J: TRBJ2-5
size: .
V: TRBV20-1
CDR3: CSAPGRLVRETQYF
DNA: TGCAGTGCCCCGGGCCGACTAGTGAGGGAGACCCAGTACTTC

D: .
J: TRBJ2-7
size: few
V: TRBV11-1
CDR3: CASSLVGAPYEQYF
DNA: TGTGCCAGCAGCTTAGTGGGGGCTCCCTACGAGCAGTACTTC

D: .
J: TRBJ2-3
size: .
V: TRBV24-1
CDR3: CATSDRDWTTDTQYF
DNA: TGTGCCACCAGTGACAGGGACTGGACCACAGATACGCAGTATTTT

D: .
J: TRBJ2-5
size: .
V: TRBV12-3/TRBV12-4
CDR3: CASSSQTEYQETQYF
DNA: TGTGCCAGCAGTTCCCAGACAGAGTACCAAGAGACCCAGTACTTC

D: .
J: TRBJ2-1
size: .
V: TRBV9
CDR3: CASSSAGFGRARYNEQFF
DNA: TGTGCCAGCAGCTCCGCGGGGTTTGGACGGGCTCGCTACAATGAGCAGTTCTTC

D: TRBD2
J: TRBJ2-7
size: many
V: TRBV20-1
CDR3: CSASERGAPYEQYF
DNA: TGCAGTGCTAGTGAGCGGGGGGCTCCCTACGAGCAGTACTTC

D: .
J: TRBJ2-3
size: many
V: TRBV3-1
CDR3: CASSQTPYREAQYF
DNA: TGTGCCAGCAGCCAGACCCCGTACAGGGAGGCGCAGTATTTT

D: .
J: TRBJ1-1
size: few
V: TRBV20-1
CDR3: CSATPPGHMPNTEAFF
DNA: TGCAGTGCTACTCCCCCAGGACACATGCCGAACACTGAAGCTTTCTTT

D: TRBD1
J: TRBJ2-1
size: .
V: TRBV4-3
CDR3: CASSRSDRPTDEQFF
DNA: TGCGCCAGCAGCCGCTCGGACAGGCCTACGGATGAGCAGTTCTTC

D: .
J: TRBJ2-7
size: many
V: TRBV6-2/TRBV6-3
CDR3: CASHRGIDEQYF
DNA: TGTGCCAGCCACCGGGGAATCGACGAGCAGTACTTC

D: .
J: TRBJ2-3
size: few
V: TRBV11-3
CDR3: CASSLDRRITDTQYF
DNA: TGTGCCAGCAGCTTAGATCGGCGGATCACAGATACGCAGTATTTT

D: TRBD1
J: TRBJ1-1
size: few
V: TRBV6-2/TRBV6-3
CDR3: CASGPQGSLAEAFF
DNA: TGTGCCAGCGGACCACAGGGGAGTTTGGCTGAAGCTTTCTTT

D: .
J: TRBJ2-2
size: .
V: TRBV2
CDR3: CASSDRTGNTGELFF
DNA: TGTGCCAGCAGTGATAGGACGGGGAACACCGGGGAGCTGTTTTTT

D: .
J: TRBJ2-1
size: .
V: TRBV5-5
CDR3: CASSALGVEFF
DNA: TGTGCCAGCAGCGCCCTTGGGGTCGAGTTCTTC

D: .
J: TRBJ2-3
size: .
V: TRBV6-1
CDR3: CASGRIAEDTQYF
DNA: TGTGCCAGCGGAAGGATAGCAGAAGATACGCAGTATTTT

D: TRBD1
J: TRBJ2-5
size: few
V: TRBV29-1
CDR3: CSGWTGGLETQYF
DNA: TGCAGCGGGTGGACAGGGGGCTTGGAGACCCAGTACTTC

D: .
J: TRBJ1-2
size: .
V: TRBV7-2
CDR3: CASSLNQGTAGDGYTF
DNA: TGTGCCAGCAGCTTAAATCAGGGCACGGCCGGCGATGGCTACACCTTC

D: .
J: TRBJ2-7
size: .
V: TRBV5-5
CDR3: CASSLALTAYEQYF
DNA: TGTGCCAGCAGCTTGGCCTTAACAGCCTACGAGCAGTACTTC

D: .
J: TRBJ2-5
size: many
V: TRBV29-1
CDR3: CSVEGEDGETQYF
DNA: TGCAGCGTTGAGGGCGAGGACGGGGAGACCCAGTACTTC

D: TRBD2
J: TRBJ2-1
size: .
V: TRBV5-1
CDR3: CASSQRSLLAVNEQFF
DNA: TGCGCCAGCAGCCAAAGAAGCTTACTAGCGGTTAATGAGCAGTTCTTC